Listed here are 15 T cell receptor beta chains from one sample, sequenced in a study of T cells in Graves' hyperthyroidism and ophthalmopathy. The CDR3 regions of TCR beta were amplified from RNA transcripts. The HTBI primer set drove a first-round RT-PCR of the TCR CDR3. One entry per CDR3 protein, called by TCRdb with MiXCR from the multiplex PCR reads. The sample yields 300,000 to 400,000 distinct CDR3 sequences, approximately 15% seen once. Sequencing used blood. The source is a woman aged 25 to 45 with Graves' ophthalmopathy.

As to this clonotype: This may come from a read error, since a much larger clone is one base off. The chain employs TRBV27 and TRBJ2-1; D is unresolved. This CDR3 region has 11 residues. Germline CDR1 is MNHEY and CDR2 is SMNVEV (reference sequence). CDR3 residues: CAGSFENEQFF. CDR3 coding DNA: TGTGCCGGCAGTTTTGAGAATGAGCAGTTCTTC.

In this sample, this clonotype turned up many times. CDR3 sequence (DNA): TGTGCCAGCAGTGTAACAAGCGGCACAGATACGCAGTATTTT. This gives the protein CASSVTSGTDTQYF. The chain joins TRBV2 to TRBJ2-3; D unresolved. Germline loops: CDR1 SNHLY, CDR2 FYNNEI. Trimming took 4 bases from V and 1 from J, leaving 9 bases between them. This CDR3 is 14 amino acids long.

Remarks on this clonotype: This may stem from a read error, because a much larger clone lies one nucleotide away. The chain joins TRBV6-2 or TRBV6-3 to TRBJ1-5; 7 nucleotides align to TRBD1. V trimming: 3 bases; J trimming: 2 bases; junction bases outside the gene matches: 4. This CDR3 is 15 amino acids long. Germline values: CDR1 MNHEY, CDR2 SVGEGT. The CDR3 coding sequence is TGTGCCAGCAGTTATTACGGACAGGGCAATCAGCCCCAGCATTTT. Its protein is CASSYYGQGNQPQHF.

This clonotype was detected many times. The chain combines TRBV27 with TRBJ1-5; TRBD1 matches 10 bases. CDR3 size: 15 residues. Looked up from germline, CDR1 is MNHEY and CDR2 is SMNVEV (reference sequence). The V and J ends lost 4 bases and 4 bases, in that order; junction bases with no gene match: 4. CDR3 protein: CASSSGTGANQPQHF. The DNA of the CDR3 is TGTGCCAGCAGTTCCGGGACAGGGGCAAATCAGCCCCAGCATTTT.

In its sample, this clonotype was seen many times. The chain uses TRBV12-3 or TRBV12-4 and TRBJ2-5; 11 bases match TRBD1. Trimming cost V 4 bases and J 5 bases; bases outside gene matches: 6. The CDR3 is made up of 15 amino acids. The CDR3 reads CASSSGQGARETQYF. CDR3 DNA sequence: TGTGCCAGCAGTTCCGGACAGGGGGCGAGGGAGACCCAGTACTTC.

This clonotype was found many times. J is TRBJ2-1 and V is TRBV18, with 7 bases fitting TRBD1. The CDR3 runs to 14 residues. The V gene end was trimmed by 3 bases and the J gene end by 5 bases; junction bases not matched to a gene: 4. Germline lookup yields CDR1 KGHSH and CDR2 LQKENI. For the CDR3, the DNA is TGTGCCAGCTCACCCGGGACAGAGAACAATGAGCAGTTCTTC. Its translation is CASSPGTENNEQFF.

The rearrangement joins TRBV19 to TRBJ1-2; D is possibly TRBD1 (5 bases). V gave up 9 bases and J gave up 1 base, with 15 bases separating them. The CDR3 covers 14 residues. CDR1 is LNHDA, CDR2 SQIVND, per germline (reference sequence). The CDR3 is CASRQLSNNYGYTF. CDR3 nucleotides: TGTGCCAGCCGACAGCTAAGTAATAACTATGGCTACACCTTC.

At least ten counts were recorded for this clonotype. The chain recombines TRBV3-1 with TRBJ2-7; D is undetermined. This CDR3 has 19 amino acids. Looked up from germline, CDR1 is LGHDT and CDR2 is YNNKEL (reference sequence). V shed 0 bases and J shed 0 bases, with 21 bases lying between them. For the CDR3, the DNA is TGTGCCAGCAGCCAAGAGTGGCCAGTAGAACAGAAGAACTCCTACGAGCAGTACTTC. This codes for CASSQEWPVEQKNSYEQYF.

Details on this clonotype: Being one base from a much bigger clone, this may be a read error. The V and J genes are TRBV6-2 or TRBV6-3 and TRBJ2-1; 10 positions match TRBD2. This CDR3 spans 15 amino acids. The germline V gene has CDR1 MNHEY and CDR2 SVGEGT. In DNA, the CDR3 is TGTGCCACCAGTTACCGTCGGACTAGCGGAGACGAGCAGTTCTTC. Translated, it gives CATSYRRTSGDEQFF.

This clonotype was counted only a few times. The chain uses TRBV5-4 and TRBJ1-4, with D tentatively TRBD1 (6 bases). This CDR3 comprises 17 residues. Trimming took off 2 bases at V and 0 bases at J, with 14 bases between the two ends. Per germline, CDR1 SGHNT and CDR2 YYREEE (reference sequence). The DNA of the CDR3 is TGTGCCAGCAGCTTCGGTCCAAACAGGGCAACTAATGAAAAACTGTTTTTT. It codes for CASSFGPNRATNEKLFF. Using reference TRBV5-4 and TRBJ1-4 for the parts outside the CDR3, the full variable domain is ETGVTQSPTHLIKTRGQQVTLRCSSQSGHNTVSWYQQALGQGPQFIFQYYREEENGRGNFPPRFSGLQFPNYSSELNVNALELDDSALYLCASSFGPNRATNEKLFFGSGTQLSVL.

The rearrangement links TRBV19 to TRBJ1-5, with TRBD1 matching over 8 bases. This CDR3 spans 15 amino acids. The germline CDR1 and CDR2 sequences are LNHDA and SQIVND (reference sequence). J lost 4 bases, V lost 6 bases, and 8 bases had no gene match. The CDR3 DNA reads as TGTGCCAGTAGGTGGGTGACAGGGGTTAATCAGCCCCAGCATTTT. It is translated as CASRWVTGVNQPQHF.

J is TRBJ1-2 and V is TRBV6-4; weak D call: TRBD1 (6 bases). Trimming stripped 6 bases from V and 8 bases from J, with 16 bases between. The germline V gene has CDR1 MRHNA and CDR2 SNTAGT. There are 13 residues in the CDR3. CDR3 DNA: TGTGCCAGCAGGATTACAGGGTCTTGGGGCTACACCTTC. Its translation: CASRITGSWGYTF.

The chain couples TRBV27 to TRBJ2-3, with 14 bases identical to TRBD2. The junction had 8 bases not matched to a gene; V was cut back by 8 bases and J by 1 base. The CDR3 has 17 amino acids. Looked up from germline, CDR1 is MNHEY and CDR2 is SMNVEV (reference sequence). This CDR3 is CASSRLAGGPRTDTQYF. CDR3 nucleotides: TGTGCCAGCTCTAGACTAGCGGGGGGGCCACGCACAGATACGCAGTATTTT.

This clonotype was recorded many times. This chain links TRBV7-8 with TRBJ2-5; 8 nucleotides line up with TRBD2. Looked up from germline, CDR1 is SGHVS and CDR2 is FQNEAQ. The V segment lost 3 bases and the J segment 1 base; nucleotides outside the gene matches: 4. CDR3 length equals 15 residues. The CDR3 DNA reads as TGTGCCAGCAGCTTCGGGGGGGGGGTCCAAGAGACCCAGTACTTC. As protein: CASSFGGGVQETQYF.

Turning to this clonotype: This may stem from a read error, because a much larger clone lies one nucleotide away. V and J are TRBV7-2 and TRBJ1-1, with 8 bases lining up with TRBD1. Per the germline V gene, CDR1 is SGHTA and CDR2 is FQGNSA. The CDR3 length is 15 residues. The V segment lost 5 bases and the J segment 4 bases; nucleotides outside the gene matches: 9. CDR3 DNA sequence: TGTGCCAGCAGCGCGCGGACAGGGTGGGCCACTGAAGCTTTCTTT. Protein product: CASSARTGWATEAFF.